Listed here are 2 T cell receptor beta chains from one sample, sequenced in a study of graft-versus-host responses after intestinal transplantation. Libraries were prepared by immunoSEQ multiplex PCR; TCRdb keeps only in-frame clonotypes and omits some of them. The sample has 15,000 to 20,000 clones, around nine tenths seen once. The sequenced sample was bone marrow, obtained around 120 days after transplant. The receptors stem from a human patient who received an intestinal transplant, so some T cells may come from the graft donor.

The rearrangement uses TRBV5-1 and TRBJ2-3; the D is unclear. The V end lost 3 bases, the J end lost 6 bases, and 11 bases lay between the germline ends. Germline lookup yields CDR1 SGHRS and CDR2 YFSETQ. There are 13 residues in the CDR3. The CDR3 reads CASSSLDGDTQYF. The CDR3 DNA reads TGCGCCAGCAGCTCCCTAGACGGCGATACGCAGTATTTT.

The J gene is TRBJ2-3, the V gene TRBV7-9; D unresolved. Between the trimmed V and J ends, which lost 1 base and 4 bases, there was a span of 3 bases. Germline V CDR1 and CDR2: SEHNR, FQNEAQ (reference sequence). The length of the CDR3 is 12 residues. In DNA form, the CDR3 reads TGTGCCAGCAGCTTAGGACCAGATACGCAGTATTTT. Amino acids: CASSLGPDTQYF. The full variable domain, in which reference TRBV7-9 and TRBJ2-3 provide the parts outside the CDR3, is DTGVSQNPRHKITKRGQNVTFRCDPISEHNRLYWYRQTLGQGPEFLTYFQNEAQLEKSRLLSDRFSAERPKGSFSTLEIQRTEQGDSAMYLCASSLGPDTQYFGPGTRLTVL.